Listed below are T cell receptor beta chains from one sample, sequenced in a study of shared clonotypes between healthy human individuals. Produced via immunoSEQ multiplex PCR; TCRdb's table is partial and in-frame only. The table has 300,000 to 400,000 clones, roughly 87% seen once. Sequences were obtained from memory CD8+ T cells sorted from blood. These TCRs come from a man aged 18 to 30 in good health. Each CDR3 is given with its conserved first and last residue. Fields, in order: J gene, V gene, clone size, D gene, CDR3 protein, CDR3 DNA. The D gene is left open where the match is weak. Not every row has a clone size; where given, it reads once, few, many or a size class.

>TRBJ1-2|TRBV5-1|once|-
CASSLVTGKEGYTF
TGCGCCAGCAGCTTGGTAACAGGGAAGGAAGGCTACACCTTC
>TRBJ1-1|TRBV5-1|-|-
CASSLAGLFTEAFF
TGCGCCAGCAGCTTGGCCGGTTTGTTTACTGAAGCTTTCTTT
>TRBJ2-7|TRBV27|once|TRBD1
CASSSRDRAYEQYF
TGTGCCAGCAGTTCTCGGGACAGGGCCTACGAGCAGTACTTC
>TRBJ2-2|TRBV28|once|-
CASSLLFFGAGELFF
TGTGCCAGCAGTTTACTATTTTTTGGGGCCGGGGAGCTGTTTTTT
>TRBJ2-1|TRBV4-2|-|-
CASSQELADSYNEQFF
TGTGCCAGCAGCCAAGAATTGGCAGACTCCTACAATGAGCAGTTCTTC
>TRBJ2-5|TRBV28|-|-
CASSPMGEETQYF
TGTGCCAGCAGTCCGATGGGGGAAGAGACCCAGTACTTC
>TRBJ2-7|TRBV2|-|TRBD2
CASSDYTSGTPYEQYF
TGTGCCAGCAGTGACTATACTAGCGGGACCCCCTACGAGCAGTACTTC
>TRBJ2-3|TRBV5-1|-|-
CASSLLDSTDTQYF
TGCGCCAGCAGCCTGCTGGACAGCACAGATACGCAGTATTTT
>TRBJ1-2|TRBV13|-|TRBD1
CASSLGTGDGYTF
TGTGCCAGCAGCTTAGGGACAGGGGATGGCTACACCTTC
>TRBJ2-2|TRBV6-5|-|TRBD1
CASSTPTGSTGELFF
TGTGCCAGCAGTACACCGACAGGGAGCACCGGGGAGCTGTTTTTT
>TRBJ2-3|TRBV5-1|-|TRBD2
CASSVGWGLEIDTQYF
TGCGCCAGCAGCGTCGGATGGGGACTAGAAATAGATACGCAGTATTTT
>TRBJ1-1|TRBV6-1|-|-
CASSQERFPTEAFF
TGTGCCAGCAGTCAGGAGAGGTTCCCCACTGAAGCTTTCTTT
>TRBJ2-1|TRBV30|once|-
CAWSRTSYNEQFF
TGTGCCTGGAGCCGCACCTCCTACAATGAGCAGTTCTTC